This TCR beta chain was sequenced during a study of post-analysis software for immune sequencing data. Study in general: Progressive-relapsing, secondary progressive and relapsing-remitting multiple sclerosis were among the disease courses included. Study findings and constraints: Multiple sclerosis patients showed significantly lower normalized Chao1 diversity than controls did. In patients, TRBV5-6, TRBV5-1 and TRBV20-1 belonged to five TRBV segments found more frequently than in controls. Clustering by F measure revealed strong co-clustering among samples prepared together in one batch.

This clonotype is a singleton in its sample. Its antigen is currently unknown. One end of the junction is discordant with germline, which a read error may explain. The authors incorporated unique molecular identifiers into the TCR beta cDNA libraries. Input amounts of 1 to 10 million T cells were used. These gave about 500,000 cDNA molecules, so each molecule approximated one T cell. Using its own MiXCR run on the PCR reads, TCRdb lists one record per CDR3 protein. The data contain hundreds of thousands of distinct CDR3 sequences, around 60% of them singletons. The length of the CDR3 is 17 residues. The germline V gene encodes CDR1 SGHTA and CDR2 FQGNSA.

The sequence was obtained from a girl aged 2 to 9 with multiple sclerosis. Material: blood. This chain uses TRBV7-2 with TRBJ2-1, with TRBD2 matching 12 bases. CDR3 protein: CASSVTSGRLRRDERFF. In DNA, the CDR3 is TGTGCCAGCAGTGTGACTAGCGGGAGACTTAGGCGTGATGAGCGGTTCTTC.